This T cell receptor (beta chain) was sequenced in a study of neurological immune-mediated disorders. This clonotype was seen ten or more times. MiXCR, run by TCRdb on the 5' RACE reads, gives a single entry per CDR3 protein. The sample has 50,000 to 65,000 distinct CDR3 sequences; around 5% are singletons. CDR3 length: 17 residues. V lost 5 bases, J lost 2 bases, and 20 bases lay in between. Germline assignment: CDR1 SEHNR and CDR2 FQNEAQ (reference sequence). This chain links TRBV7-9 with TRBJ2-3; TRBD1 might be the D (6 bases). The receptor was derived from a woman in her forties or fifties with multiple sclerosis. The sequenced material came from PBMCs. The CDR3 sequence: CASSRGRRTASTDTQYF. CDR3 DNA sequence: TGTGCCAGCAGCCGGGGCCGGAGGACAGCGTCCACAGATACGCAGTATTTT. Filled out from reference TRBV7-9 and TRBJ2-3, the complete variable domain reads DTGVSQNPRHKITKRGQNVTFRCDPISEHNRLYWYRQTLGQGPEFLTYFQNEAQLEKSRLLSDRFSAERPKGSFSTLEIQRTEQGDSAMYLCASSRGRRTASTDTQYFGPGTRLTVL.